These T cell receptor beta chains were read from a single sample in a study of blood T cell repertoires in COVID-19. Profiling relied on immunoSEQ multiplex PCR, and the TCRdb table lists in-frame clones only, not all of them. The sample carries 60,000 to 70,000 clones, 60% to 75% recorded once. Input material: peripheral blood. The receptors shown here come from a woman aged 80 or older with acute or convalescent COVID-19. Each CDR3 is given with its conserved first and last residue. The D gene is left open where the match is weak. Size values are once, few and many counts, or a class for expanded clones, and some rows have none.

clone size: few; D gene: NA; V gene: TRBV28; J gene: TRBJ1-1; CDR3 protein: CASSFLRNTEAFF; CDR3 DNA: TGTGCCAGCAGTTTTTTGCGGAACACTGAAGCTTTCTTT
clone size: NA; D gene: NA; V gene: TRBV10-3; J gene: TRBJ2-1; CDR3 protein: CAISESSEEQFF; CDR3 DNA: TGTGCCATCAGTGAGAGCTCCGAGGAGCAGTTCTTC
clone size: NA; D gene: NA; V gene: TRBV24-1; J gene: TRBJ2-3; CDR3 protein: CATSGYTSTDTQYF; CDR3 DNA: TGTGCCACCAGCGGGTACACTAGCACAGATACGCAGTATTTT
clone size: few; D gene: NA; V gene: TRBV6-6; J gene: TRBJ1-5; CDR3 protein: CATKTGPQGSDQPQHF; CDR3 DNA: TGTGCCACCAAGACGGGCCCTCAGGGGTCTGATCAGCCCCAGCATTTT
clone size: NA; D gene: TRBD2; V gene: TRBV18; J gene: TRBJ2-1; CDR3 protein: CASSPVAGVPNEQFF; CDR3 DNA: TGTGCCAGCTCACCGGTCGCGGGAGTCCCCAATGAGCAGTTCTTC
clone size: few; D gene: NA; V gene: TRBV4-3; J gene: TRBJ2-7; CDR3 protein: CASSPMFTSYEQYF; CDR3 DNA: TGCGCCAGCAGCCCTATGTTCACCTCCTACGAGCAGTACTTC
clone size: NA; D gene: TRBD1; V gene: TRBV7-2; J gene: TRBJ2-7; CDR3 protein: CASSFGTGMYEQYF; CDR3 DNA: TGTGCCAGCAGCTTCGGGACAGGGATGTACGAGCAGTACTTC
clone size: NA; D gene: NA; V gene: TRBV20-1; J gene: TRBJ1-2; CDR3 protein: CSAKANSGYTF; CDR3 DNA: TGCAGTGCTAAGGCAAACAGTGGCTACACCTTC
clone size: NA; D gene: TRBD1; V gene: TRBV7-8; J gene: TRBJ2-2; CDR3 protein: CASSLQGAANTGELFF; CDR3 DNA: TGTGCCAGCAGCTTACAGGGGGCAGCGAACACCGGGGAGCTGTTTTTT
clone size: NA; D gene: TRBD1; V gene: TRBV6-4; J gene: TRBJ1-1; CDR3 protein: CASSARTGANTEAFF; CDR3 DNA: TGTGCCAGCAGTGCTCGGACAGGGGCGAACACTGAAGCTTTCTTT
clone size: NA; D gene: NA; V gene: TRBV9; J gene: TRBJ2-7; CDR3 protein: CASSVAGSGPSLGYEQYF; CDR3 DNA: TGTGCCAGCAGCGTAGCTGGAAGCGGGCCCAGCCTTGGGTACGAGCAGTACTTC
clone size: NA; D gene: NA; V gene: TRBV3-1/TRBV3-2; J gene: TRBJ1-2; CDR3 protein: CASSQEWQGHGYTF; CDR3 DNA: TGTGCCAGCAGCCAAGAATGGCAGGGGCACGGCTACACCTTC
clone size: NA; D gene: NA; V gene: TRBV5-6; J gene: TRBJ1-4; CDR3 protein: CASSLWTVGEKLFF; CDR3 DNA: TGTGCCAGCAGCTTGTGGACAGTCGGTGAAAAACTGTTTTTT
clone size: NA; D gene: TRBD1; V gene: TRBV5-4; J gene: TRBJ2-2; CDR3 protein: CASSLGETGSGELFF; CDR3 DNA: TGTGCCAGCAGTTTGGGGGAGACAGGGTCCGGGGAGCTGTTTTTT
clone size: NA; D gene: NA; V gene: TRBV3-1/TRBV3-2; J gene: TRBJ1-1; CDR3 protein: CASSQDPVRIFF; CDR3 DNA: TGTGCCAGCAGCCAAGATCCGGTGAGAATTTTCTTT
clone size: NA; D gene: TRBD1; V gene: TRBV29-1; J gene: TRBJ2-1; CDR3 protein: CSVDRPRGQGISGYNEQFF; CDR3 DNA: TGCAGCGTTGACCGGCCCCGGGGACAGGGGATTTCGGGTTACAATGAGCAGTTCTTC
clone size: NA; D gene: NA; V gene: TRBV19; J gene: TRBJ2-7; CDR3 protein: CASSIDRTTYEQYF; CDR3 DNA: TGTGCCAGTAGTATTGACAGGACAACCTACGAGCAGTACTTC
clone size: once; D gene: TRBD2; V gene: TRBV7-2; J gene: TRBJ2-1; CDR3 protein: CASSLAGLAGTNEQFF; CDR3 DNA: TGTGCCAGCAGCTTAGCTGGACTAGCGGGTACCAATGAGCAGTTCTTC
clone size: NA; D gene: TRBD2; V gene: TRBV27; J gene: TRBJ2-1; CDR3 protein: CATLQGSGSSYNEQFF; CDR3 DNA: TGTGCCACACTTCAAGGGAGCGGGAGCTCCTACAATGAGCAGTTCTTC
clone size: NA; D gene: NA; V gene: TRBV12-3/TRBV12-4; J gene: TRBJ2-1; CDR3 protein: CASGSEQFF; CDR3 DNA: TGTGCCAGCGGGAGTGAGCAGTTCTTC
clone size: NA; D gene: NA; V gene: TRBV6-4; J gene: TRBJ2-2; CDR3 protein: CASKRESHTGELFF; CDR3 DNA: TGTGCCAGCAAACGGGAGTCCCACACCGGGGAGCTGTTTTTT
clone size: NA; D gene: NA; V gene: TRBV13; J gene: TRBJ2-2; CDR3 protein: CASSLGRGFAGELFF; CDR3 DNA: TGTGCCAGCAGCTTAGGCCGCGGCTTTGCCGGGGAGCTGTTTTTT
clone size: few; D gene: TRBD1; V gene: TRBV19; J gene: TRBJ2-7; CDR3 protein: CASSIPGQGRLGGGQYF; CDR3 DNA: TGTGCCAGTAGTATACCGGGACAGGGCCGTCTCGGAGGGGGGCAGTACTTC
clone size: few; D gene: NA; V gene: TRBV6-1; J gene: TRBJ2-1; CDR3 protein: CASSEFVVYNEQFF; CDR3 DNA: TGTGCCAGCAGTGAATTTGTAGTCTACAATGAGCAGTTCTTC
clone size: NA; D gene: NA; V gene: TRBV2; J gene: TRBJ1-4; CDR3 protein: CASSELGAATNEKLFF; CDR3 DNA: TGTGCCAGCAGTGAATTGGGGGCCGCAACTAATGAAAAACTGTTTTTT
clone size: many; D gene: NA; V gene: TRBV13; J gene: TRBJ1-1; CDR3 protein: CASTPREVGTEAFF; CDR3 DNA: TGTGCCAGCACCCCGCGTGAGGTTGGCACTGAAGCTTTCTTT
clone size: NA; D gene: TRBD1; V gene: TRBV27; J gene: TRBJ2-4; CDR3 protein: CASSSGTGGPLAKNIQYF; CDR3 DNA: TGTGCCAGCAGTTCCGGGACAGGGGGCCCGCTAGCCAAAAACATTCAGTACTTC
clone size: NA; D gene: TRBD2; V gene: TRBV9; J gene: TRBJ2-5; CDR3 protein: CASSVVSGASGYQETQYF; CDR3 DNA: TGTGCCAGCAGCGTAGTTTCTGGGGCTAGCGGGTACCAAGAGACCCAGTACTTC
clone size: NA; D gene: NA; V gene: TRBV10-3; J gene: TRBJ1-3; CDR3 protein: CAIKLNRSGNTIYF; CDR3 DNA: TGTGCCATCAAACTCAACCGCTCTGGAAACACCATATATTTT
clone size: NA; D gene: NA; V gene: TRBV7-2; J gene: TRBJ2-7; CDR3 protein: CASSLYTGEQYF; CDR3 DNA: TGTGCCAGCAGCCTGTACACGGGCGAGCAGTACTTC
clone size: NA; D gene: TRBD2; V gene: TRBV7-2; J gene: TRBJ2-7; CDR3 protein: CASSLGLAVYEQYF; CDR3 DNA: TGTGCCAGCAGCTTAGGACTAGCGGTCTACGAGCAGTACTTC
clone size: NA; D gene: TRBD1; V gene: TRBV6-5; J gene: TRBJ1-2; CDR3 protein: CASTRQGFGYTF; CDR3 DNA: TGTGCCAGCACCCGACAGGGGTTTGGCTACACCTTC
clone size: NA; D gene: TRBD1; V gene: TRBV10-3; J gene: TRBJ1-5; CDR3 protein: CAISEPGQGAGQPQHF; CDR3 DNA: TGTGCCATCAGTGAGCCCGGACAGGGGGCGGGTCAGCCCCAGCATTTT